The text below deals with one T cell receptor (beta chain). The antigen it recognizes is unknown. No base-level quality is on record; no much larger clone is a single base apart. Whole blood was collected in K2EDTA tubes by collaborating institutions according to the institutions' own protocols. For TCRbeta analysis, collaborators shipped samples as frozen whole blood, isolated PBMCs, or DNA extracted from either of those sample types. TCRbeta CDR3 regions were amplified from genomic DNA using the immunoSEQ Assay, a bias-controlled multiplex PCR. Per the source publication's procedure: Within the assay, amplification of reference gene primers was used to estimate how many nucleated cells each sample contained. Sequence reads were collapsed and filtered to measure the absolute abundance of every unique TCRbeta CDR3 rearrangement. For each sample, productive Simpson clonality was calculated as the square root of Simpson's diversity index across productive rearrangements. Held by TCRdb, this immuneACCESS table contains in-frame sequences only and omits some clones. Under half of the omission traces to an unresolved V gene where checked; the cause of the rest is unknown. V, J and clone size are those of that table, while D and trimming were read from the DNA. This sample holds 85,000 or so clones; 81% were observed only once. The ten biggest clones cover approximately 40% of the sample.

The data belong to a study of blood T cell repertoires in COVID-19 (dated by TCRdb to 2018 to 2020). At the level of the whole study: Collaborator samples came from the United States, Italy and Spain and covered acute and convalescent phases of COVID-19. Nearly every sample came with metadata listing a de-identified subject ID, COVID-19 status, age in years and sex. Subjects who had been exposed to COVID-19, were actively infected with it, or had recovered from it provided the deeply sampled blood TCRbeta repertoires that made up the dataset. The prospective study material was composed of cDNA or gDNA derived from T cells, B-cell-depleted T cells, or PBMCs. The samples were drawn from the first 160 participants of the ongoing ImmuneRACE study and from 1,200 or so subjects provided by 6 global collaborators. HLA class I and class II types, where available, came from metadata supplied by the sample provider rather than from assay-based typing. The repertoires were made available in a free public database intended to serve as a resource for research on the immune response to SARS-CoV-2. Points the paper makes about the study in general: Clinical and demographic metadata were provided uncurated, with the amount varying by source and participant.

Counted from cysteine to phenylalanine, this CDR3 has 14 amino acids. The entry retains the CDR3 DNA only, 42 bases that are in frame from base 1. CDR1 and CDR2 are read off the germline V gene as SGDLS and YYNGEE. Trimming removed 0 bases from V and 9 bases from J; the gene matches leave 4 bases unexplained. The sequence came from a man older than 75 with acute or convalescent COVID-19. Sequenced material: peripheral blood. The sequence joins TRBV9 to TRBJ2-1; 9 nucleotides in the junction match TRBD2. The DNA is TGTGCCAGCAGCGTAGAAGCAGCGGGAGGTGAGCAGTTCTTC. Its coded protein is CASSVEAAGGEQFF.